Given below is one T cell receptor beta chain in context. In the original analysis: Reference gene primer amplification gave nucleated cell count estimates. Produced via immunoSEQ multiplex PCR; TCRdb's table is partial and in-frame only. D and trimming come from the DNA, and the V and J calls and clone size come from that table. The sample carries about 400,000 clones, 89% recorded once. The data derive from a study of blood T cell repertoires in COVID-19. This CDR3 is 16 amino acids long. CDR1 SNHLY and CDR2 FYNNEI come from the germline V gene. The junction had 5 bases not matched to a gene; V was cut back by 5 bases and J by 0 bases.

The clonotype originates from a man aged 35 to 55 with acute or convalescent COVID-19. The chain employs TRBV2 and TRBJ2-1, with TRBD2 identical over 9 bases. Specimen: peripheral blood. CDR3 protein: CASSMLAGSSYNEQFF. The CDR3 nucleotides read TGTGCCAGCAGTATGCTAGCGGGGAGCTCCTACAATGAGCAGTTCTTC.